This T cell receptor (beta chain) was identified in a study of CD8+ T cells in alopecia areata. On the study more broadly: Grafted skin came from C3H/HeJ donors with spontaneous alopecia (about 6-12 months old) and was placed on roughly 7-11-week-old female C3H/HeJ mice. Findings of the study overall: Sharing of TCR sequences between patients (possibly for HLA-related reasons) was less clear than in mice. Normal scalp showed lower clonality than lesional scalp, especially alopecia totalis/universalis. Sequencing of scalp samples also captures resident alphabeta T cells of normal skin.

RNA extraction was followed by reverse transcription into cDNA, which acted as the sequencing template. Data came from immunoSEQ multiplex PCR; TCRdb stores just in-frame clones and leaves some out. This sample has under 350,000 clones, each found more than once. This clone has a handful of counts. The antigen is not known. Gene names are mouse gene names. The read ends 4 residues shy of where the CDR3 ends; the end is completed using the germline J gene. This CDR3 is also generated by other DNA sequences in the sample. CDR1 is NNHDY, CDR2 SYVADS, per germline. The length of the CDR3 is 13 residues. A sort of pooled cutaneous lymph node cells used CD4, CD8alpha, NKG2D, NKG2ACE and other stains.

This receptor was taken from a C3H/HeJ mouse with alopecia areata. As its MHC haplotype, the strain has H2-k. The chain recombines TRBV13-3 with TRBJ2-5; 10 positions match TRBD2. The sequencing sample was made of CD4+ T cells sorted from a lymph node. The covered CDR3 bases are TGTGCCAGCAGCGGACTGGGGGCGGAC. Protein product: CASSGLGAD. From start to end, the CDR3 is CASSGLGADTQYF.